This paragraph reports one T cell receptor (beta chain). This may be a read error: a much more frequent sequence differs by one nucleotide. V lost 9 bases to trimming and J lost 3 bases, with 12 bases between them. CDR1 is LNHDA and CDR2 is SQIVND in the germline V gene (reference sequence). The CDR3 is made up of 12 amino acids. Deep-level assay runs were performed. Per the study methods: As immunoSEQ supplied junction-only sequences (without quality scores), filtering differed. Measured with immunoSEQ multiplex PCR; TCRdb has only the in-frame clones, and not every one. That table is the source of V, J and clone size, and D and trimming were worked out from the DNA. This repertoire shows 97,000 or so clones, more than 45% found once; its top ten account for about 16%. The sample belongs to a study of shared clonotypes between healthy human individuals.

This chain uses TRBV19 with TRBJ2-7, with D maybe TRBD1 (6 bases). The sequencing input was PBMCs. This receptor was taken from a woman in her thirties or forties in good health. Some clones in this sample may be carry-over from other donors' samples. This CDR3 is CASGGQNYEQYF. Here the CDR3 DNA reads TGTGCCAGCGGAGGACAGAACTACGAGCAGTACTTC.